Listed below are T cell receptor beta chains from one sample, sequenced in a study of shared clonotypes between healthy human individuals. TCRdb's table, derived via immunoSEQ multiplex PCR, lists solely in-frame clones and lacks some. There are roughly 500,000 clones in the sample; approximately 78% occur only once, and 12% lies in the top ten. The sequenced material came from PBMCs. The receptors originated from a woman aged 40 to 50 in good health. Some clones in this sample may be carry-over from other donors' samples. CDR3s include the opening cysteine and the closing phenylalanine or tryptophan. D genes are given only for firm matches. Rows give clone size only sometimes, using once, few, many, or a class for an expanded clone.

TRBV6-6	TRBJ2-3	-	-	CASHEGYTQYF	TGTGCCAGCCACGAGGGGTATACGCAGTATTTT
TRBV5-1	TRBJ2-5	TRBD1	-	CASSFGQVNQETQYF	TGCGCCAGCAGCTTCGGACAGGTCAATCAAGAGACCCAGTACTTC
TRBV9	TRBJ1-1	TRBD1	many	CASIIQGAVNTEAFF	TGTGCCAGCATCATACAGGGGGCTGTGAACACTGAAGCTTTCTTT
TRBV4-2	TRBJ1-2	-	-	CASSPRGGNYGYTF	TGTGCCAGCAGCCCCCGTGGAGGGAACTATGGCTACACCTTC
TRBV6-6	TRBJ2-7	-	-	CASSFGGPYEQYF	TGTGCCAGCAGTTTTGGGGGCCCCTACGAGCAGTACTTC
TRBV4-1	TRBJ2-7	-	-	CASSQVGLVSYEQYF	TGCGCCAGCAGCCAAGTAGGGCTAGTCTCCTACGAGCAGTACTTC
TRBV5-1	TRBJ2-5	-	-	CASSLALNRPRAQVTQYF	TGCGCCAGCAGCTTGGCCCTGAACAGGCCTCGGGCCCAAGTGACCCAGTACTTC
TRBV11-2	TRBJ2-1	-	-	CASSLDEGGWVRYEQFF	TGTGCCAGCAGCTTAGATGAGGGAGGCTGGGTCAGGTATGAGCAGTTCTTC
TRBV2	TRBJ2-7	-	-	CASRGQTPYEQYF	TGTGCCAGCAGGGGGCAAACACCCTACGAGCAGTACTTC
TRBV5-1	TRBJ2-5	TRBD2	few	CASTYPGGSPETQYF	TGCGCCAGCACCTACCCGGGCGGGAGCCCAGAGACCCAGTACTTC
TRBV7-2	TRBJ2-7	TRBD1	-	CASSPTPPGQGAGEQYF	TGTGCCAGCAGCCCCACCCCCCCGGGACAGGGGGCGGGGGAGCAGTACTTC
TRBV7-2	TRBJ2-5	TRBD2	-	CASSLAVTSVQETQYF	TGTGCCAGCAGCTTAGCGGTGACTAGCGTGCAAGAGACCCAGTACTTC
TRBV19	TRBJ2-6	TRBD1	-	CASIPGTGFSGANVLTF	TGTGCCAGTATCCCCGGGACAGGGTTCTCTGGGGCCAACGTCCTGACTTTC
TRBV7-6	TRBJ2-1	-	-	CASKGWAYNEQFF	TGTGCCAGTAAGGGCTGGGCCTACAATGAGCAGTTCTTC
TRBV7-6	TRBJ1-1	-	few	CASSLKYSTEAFF	TGTGCCAGCAGCTTAAAGTACTCCACTGAAGCTTTCTTT
TRBV18	TRBJ2-7	TRBD2	-	CASSPTSGGSYEQYF	TGTGCCAGCTCACCAACGTCGGGAGGGAGTTACGAGCAGTACTTC
TRBV2	TRBJ2-7	TRBD2	-	CASSVSSGRYEQYF	TGTGCCAGCAGTGTATCTAGCGGGAGGTACGAGCAGTACTTC
TRBV5-6	TRBJ2-5	-	-	CASSLQGPYQETQYF	TGTGCCAGCAGCCTTCAAGGGCCGTACCAAGAGACCCAGTACTTC
TRBV7-3	TRBJ1-1	-	-	CASSPDSLNTEAFF	TGTGCCAGCAGCCCGGACAGCTTGAACACTGAAGCTTTCTTT
TRBV6-5	TRBJ1-1	-	-	CASISYPEDTEAFF	TGTGCCAGCATATCCTATCCGGAGGACACTGAAGCTTTCTTT